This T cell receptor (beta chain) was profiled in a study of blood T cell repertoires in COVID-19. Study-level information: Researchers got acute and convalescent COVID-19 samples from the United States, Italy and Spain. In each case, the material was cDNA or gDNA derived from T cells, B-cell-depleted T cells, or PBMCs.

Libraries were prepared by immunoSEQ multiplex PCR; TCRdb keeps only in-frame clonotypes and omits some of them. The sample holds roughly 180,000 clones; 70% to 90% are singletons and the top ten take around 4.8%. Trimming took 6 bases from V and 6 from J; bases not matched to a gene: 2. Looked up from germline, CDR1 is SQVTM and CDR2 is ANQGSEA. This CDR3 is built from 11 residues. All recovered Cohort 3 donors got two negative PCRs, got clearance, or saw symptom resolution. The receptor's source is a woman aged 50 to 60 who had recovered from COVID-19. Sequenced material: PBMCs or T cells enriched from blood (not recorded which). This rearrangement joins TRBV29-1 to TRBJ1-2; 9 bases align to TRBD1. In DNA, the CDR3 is TGCAGCGTCGGGACAGGGCATGGCTACACCTTC. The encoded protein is CSVGTGHGYTF.